This T cell receptor beta chain originates from a study of blood T cell repertoires in COVID-19. On the study more broadly: The United States, Italy and Spain provided the acute and convalescent COVID-19 samples.

Participant-given clinical history determined each cohort assignment. The recovered donors of Cohort 3 showed two negative PCRs, clearance, or symptom resolution. In the source study's methods: Estimates of nucleated cell counts were drawn from the amplification of reference gene primers. The table came from immunoSEQ multiplex PCR; TCRdb's copy has only in-frame clones and leaves some out. Clonal size and the V and J genes are those of that table, whereas D and trimming came from the DNA. The table records 200,000 to 250,000 clones, 82% of them present only once. V was pared by 0 bases and J by 4 bases, with 6 bases between. Germline CDR1 MNHNY, CDR2 SVGAGI (reference sequence). This CDR3 region has 13 residues.

The sequenced sample was PBMCs or T cells enriched from blood (not recorded which). This receptor was taken from an older woman who had recovered from COVID-19. V gene TRBV6-6 combines with J gene TRBJ1-1, with D unclear. This CDR3 is CASSYSTGTEAFF. DNA of the CDR3: TGTGCCAGCAGTTACTCCACGGGCACTGAAGCTTTCTTT.